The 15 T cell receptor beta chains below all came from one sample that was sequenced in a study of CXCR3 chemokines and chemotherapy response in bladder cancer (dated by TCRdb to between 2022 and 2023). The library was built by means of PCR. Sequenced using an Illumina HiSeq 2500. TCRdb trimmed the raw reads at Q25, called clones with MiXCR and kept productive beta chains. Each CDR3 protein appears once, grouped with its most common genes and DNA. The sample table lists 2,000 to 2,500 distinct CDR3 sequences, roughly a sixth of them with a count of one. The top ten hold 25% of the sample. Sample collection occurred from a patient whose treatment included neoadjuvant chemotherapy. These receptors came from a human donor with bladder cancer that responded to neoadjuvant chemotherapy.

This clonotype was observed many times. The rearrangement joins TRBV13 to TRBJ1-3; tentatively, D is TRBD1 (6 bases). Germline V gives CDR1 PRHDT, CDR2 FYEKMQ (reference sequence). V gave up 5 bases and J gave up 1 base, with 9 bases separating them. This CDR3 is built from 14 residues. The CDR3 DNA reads TGTGCCAGCAGCCCCGGGACATCTGGAAACACCATATATTTT. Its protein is CASSPGTSGNTIYF.

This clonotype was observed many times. CDR3 in DNA: TGTGCCAGCAGCACTCCGGGACAGGGGAAAAGGCCCCAGCATTTT. Its translation is CASSTPGQGKRPQHF. The chain recombines TRBV6-2 or TRBV6-3 with TRBJ1-5; TRBD1 matches 10 bases. CDR3 size: 15 residues. Germline CDR1 is MNHEY and CDR2 is SVGEGT. V was clipped by 6 bases and J by 9 bases; unmatched bases: 11.

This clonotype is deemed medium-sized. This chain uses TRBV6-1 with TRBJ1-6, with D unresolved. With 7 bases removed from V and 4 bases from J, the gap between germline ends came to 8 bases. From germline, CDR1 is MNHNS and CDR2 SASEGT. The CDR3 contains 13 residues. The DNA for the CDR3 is TGTGCCAGCACCGGAATTTATAATTCACCCCTCCACTTT. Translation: CASTGIYNSPLHF.

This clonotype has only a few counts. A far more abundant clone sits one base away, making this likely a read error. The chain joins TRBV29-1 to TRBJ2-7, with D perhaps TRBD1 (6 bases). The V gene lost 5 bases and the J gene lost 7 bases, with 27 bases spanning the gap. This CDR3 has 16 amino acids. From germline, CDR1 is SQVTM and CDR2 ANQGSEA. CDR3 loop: CSVLGAKRSLDNEQYF. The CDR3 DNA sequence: TGCAGCGTTCTGGGGGCGAAGCGGAGCCTGGACAATGAGCAGTACTTC.

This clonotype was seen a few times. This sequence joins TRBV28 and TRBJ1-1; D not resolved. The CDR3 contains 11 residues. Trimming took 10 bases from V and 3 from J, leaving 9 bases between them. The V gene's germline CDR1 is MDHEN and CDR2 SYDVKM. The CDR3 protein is CATSPDTEAFF. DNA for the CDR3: TGTGCCACCTCCCCCGACACTGAAGCTTTCTTT.

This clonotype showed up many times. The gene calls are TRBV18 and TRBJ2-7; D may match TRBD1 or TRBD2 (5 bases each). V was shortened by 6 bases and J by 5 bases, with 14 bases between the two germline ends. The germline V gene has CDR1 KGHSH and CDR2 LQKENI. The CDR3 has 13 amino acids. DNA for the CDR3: TGTGCCAGCTCCCCCGGACCGGGGCACGAGCAGTACTTC. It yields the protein CASSPGPGHEQYF.

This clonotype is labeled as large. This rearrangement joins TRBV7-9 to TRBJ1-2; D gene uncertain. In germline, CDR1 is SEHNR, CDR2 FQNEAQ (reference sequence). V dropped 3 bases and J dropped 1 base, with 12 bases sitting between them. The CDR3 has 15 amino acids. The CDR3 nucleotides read TGTGCCAGCAGCTTGCCGTACAGAGATAACTATGGCTACACCTTC. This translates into CASSLPYRDNYGYTF. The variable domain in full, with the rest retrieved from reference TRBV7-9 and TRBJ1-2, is DTGVSQNPRHKITKRGQNVTFRCDPISEHNRLYWYRQTLGQGPEFLTYFQNEAQLEKSRLLSDRFSAERPKGSFSTLEIQRTEQGDSAMYLCASSLPYRDNYGYTFGSGTRLTVV.

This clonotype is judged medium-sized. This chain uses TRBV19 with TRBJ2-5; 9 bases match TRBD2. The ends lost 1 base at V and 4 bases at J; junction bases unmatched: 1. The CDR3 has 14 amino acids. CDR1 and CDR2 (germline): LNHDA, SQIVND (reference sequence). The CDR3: CASSIVLAGETQYF. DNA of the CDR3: TGTGCCAGTAGTATAGTACTAGCGGGAGAGACCCAGTACTTC.

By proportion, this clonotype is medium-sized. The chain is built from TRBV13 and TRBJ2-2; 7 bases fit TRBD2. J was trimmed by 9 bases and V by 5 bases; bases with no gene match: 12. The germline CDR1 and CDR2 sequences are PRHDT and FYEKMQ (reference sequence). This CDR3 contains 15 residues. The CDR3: CASSPPGAGVRELFF. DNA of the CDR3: TGTGCCAGCAGCCCCCCCGGGGCGGGGGTAAGGGAGCTGTTTTTT.

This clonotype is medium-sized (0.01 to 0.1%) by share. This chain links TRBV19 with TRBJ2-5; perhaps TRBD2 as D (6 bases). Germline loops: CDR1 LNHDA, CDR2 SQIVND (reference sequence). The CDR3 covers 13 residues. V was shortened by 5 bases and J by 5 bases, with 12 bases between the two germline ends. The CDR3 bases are TGTGCCAGTAGTGGTCGGGGGACGGAGACCCAGTACTTC. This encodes CASSGRGTETQYF.

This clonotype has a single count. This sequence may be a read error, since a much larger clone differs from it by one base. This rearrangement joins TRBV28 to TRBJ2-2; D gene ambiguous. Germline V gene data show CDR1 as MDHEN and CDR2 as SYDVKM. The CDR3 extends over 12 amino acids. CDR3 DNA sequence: TGTGCCAACAGTTTTACGACTTTGGAGCTGTTTTTT. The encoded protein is CANSFTTLELFF.

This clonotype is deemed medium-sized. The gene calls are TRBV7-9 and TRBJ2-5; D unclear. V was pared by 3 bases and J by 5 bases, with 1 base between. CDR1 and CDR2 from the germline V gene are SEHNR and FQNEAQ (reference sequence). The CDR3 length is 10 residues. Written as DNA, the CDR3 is TGTGCCAGCAGCTTCGAGACCCAGTACTTC. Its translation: CASSFETQYF.

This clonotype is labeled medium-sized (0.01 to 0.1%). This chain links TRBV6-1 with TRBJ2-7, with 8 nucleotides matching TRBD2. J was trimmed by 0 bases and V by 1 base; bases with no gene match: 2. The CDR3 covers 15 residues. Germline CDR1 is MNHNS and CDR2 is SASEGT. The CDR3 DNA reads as TGTGCCAGCAGTGAAGGTAGCGGGGCCTCCTACGAGCAGTACTTC. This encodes CASSEGSGASYEQYF.

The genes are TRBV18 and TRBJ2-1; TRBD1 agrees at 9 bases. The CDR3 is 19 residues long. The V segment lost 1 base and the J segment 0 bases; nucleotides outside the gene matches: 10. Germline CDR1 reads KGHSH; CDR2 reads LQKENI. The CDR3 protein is CASSPRGGTGMSSYNEQFF. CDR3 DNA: TGTGCCAGCTCACCACGTGGGGGGACAGGGATGAGCTCCTACAATGAGCAGTTCTTC.

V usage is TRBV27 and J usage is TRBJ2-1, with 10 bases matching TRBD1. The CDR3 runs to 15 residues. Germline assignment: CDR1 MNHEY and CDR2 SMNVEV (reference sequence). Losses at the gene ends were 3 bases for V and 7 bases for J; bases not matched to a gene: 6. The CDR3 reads CASSLTGGAWNEQFF. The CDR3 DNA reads TGTGCCAGCAGTTTGACAGGGGGCGCATGGAATGAGCAGTTCTTC.